This T cell receptor (beta chain) is from a study of identical twins. Study-wide findings and caveats: It was cross-sectional statistical analysis, not following the same donors, that the conclusions relied on. Models predicted too little out-of-frame TCR alpha sharing in monozygotic twins.

Ten or more counts support this clonotype. No antigen is known for it. Carrying unique molecular identifiers, the cDNA also gained a universal primer site through template switching. TCRdb re-called the 5' RACE reads with MiXCR, one entry per CDR3 protein. The sample has fewer than 250,000 distinct CDR3 sequences, approximately 7.8% seen once. The CDR3 sequence is 16 residues long. V was pared by 1 base and J by 2 bases, with 14 bases between. The same specimen was also included in a second study, on yellow fever vaccine responses in identical twins. That study adds: After vaccination, twins' T cell response reportedly seemed partly convergent, partly personalized.

The origin of this receptor is a woman between 18 and 29 years old in good health. The sample comprised CD8+ T cells sorted from blood. The chain has TRBV12-3 or TRBV12-4 and TRBJ1-1; D unclear. The CDR3 DNA follows: TGTGCCAGCAGTTTAGAGTACCCGATACAAAACACTGAAGCTTTCTTT. Translation: CASSLEYPIQNTEAFF.